This TCR beta chain was documented in a study of blood T cells in healthy people across ages. Study results and caveats: Older individuals had lower TCR beta diversity per million T cells (the decline was roughly linear).

Next came a second PCR, run for about 7 to 12 cycles, which used a sample-barcoded 5' primer along with a J-beta primer mix. A single record per CDR3 protein comes from TCRdb applying MiXCR to the 5' RACE reads. Here the sample spans 660,000 or so distinct CDR3 sequences, about 54% being singletons. This clonotype was picked up a small number of times. Its matching antigen is unknown. The CDR3 length is 15 residues. In germline, CDR1 is SGHRS, CDR2 YFSETQ. V lost 5 bases and J 2 bases, leaving 14 bases between the germline ends. The chain joins TRBV5-1 to TRBJ2-1; no firm D call. Material: blood. This clonotype was sampled from a man in his 60s in good health. DNA of the CDR3: TGCGCCAGCAGTTTTGGTGATAGCCCCTACAATGAGCAGTTCTTC. Its protein product is CASSFGDSPYNEQFF.